A single sample is the source of the 29 T cell receptor beta chains below, sequenced in a study of T cells expressing NK-cell markers. TCRdb reprocessed the 5' RACE reads, with one entry per CDR3 protein and no DNA. The sample includes about 190,000 distinct CDR3 sequences. Sequenced input: blood T cells: a sorted CD56 or NKG2C T cell subset, CD4+ or CD8+ T cells, or bulk PBMC T cells (not recorded which). Every receptor here comes from a man aged 18-69 years in good health.

The chain combines TRBV12-3 or TRBV12-4 with TRBJ1-5; TCRdb selects TRBD1, and the lack of DNA leaves this call unchecked. The CDR3 runs 14 residues. The CDR3 sequence: CASRSSGHLRPQHF.

This rearrangement joins TRBV19 to TRBJ2-5; the D call from TCRdb, TRBD1, cannot be confirmed without DNA. The length of the CDR3 is 13 residues. Germline CDR1 reads LNHDA; CDR2 reads SQIVND (reference sequence). This chain's CDR3 is CASTTVGEETQYF.

The chain has TRBV9 and TRBJ1-2; TCRdb's assignment of TRBD1 cannot be checked, as there is no DNA. Germline assignment: CDR1 SGDLS and CDR2 YYNGEE. This CDR3 spans 15 amino acids. Here the CDR3 reads CASSVASGGDYGYTF.

CDR3 protein: CASSMFIGGLDTQYF. The genes are TRBV19 and TRBJ2-3; as DNA is missing, the TRBD1 call by TCRdb cannot be tested. The germline CDR1 and CDR2 sequences are LNHDA and SQIVND (reference sequence). The CDR3 sequence is 15 residues long. The whole variable domain, filled in from reference TRBV19 and TRBJ2-3, reads DGGITQSPKYLFRKEGQNVTLSCEQNLNHDAMYWYRQDPGQGLRLIYYSQIVNDFQKGDIAEGYSVSREKKESFPLTVTSAQKNPTAFYLCASSMFIGGLDTQYFGPGTRLTVL.

This chain links TRBV28 with TRBJ2-7. The V gene's germline CDR1 is MDHEN and CDR2 SYDVKM. The CDR3 extends over 15 amino acids. The CDR3 protein is CASSLSGMINYEQYF.

The rearrangement links TRBV27 to TRBJ1-2; absent DNA, TCRdb's TRBD1 call cannot be checked. The germline gives CDR1 MNHEY, CDR2 SMNVEV (reference sequence). CDR3 size: 17 residues. Here the CDR3 reads CASSVDSLSGANYGYTF.

The chain links TRBV15 to TRBJ2-3; TCRdb gives TRBD1 as the D gene, but with no DNA this cannot be confirmed. Germline CDR1 and CDR2: LNHNV and YYDKDF (reference sequence). This CDR3 has 14 residues. CDR3: CATSRDRGGDTQYF.

The chain has TRBV5-1 and TRBJ1-6. The length of the CDR3 is 15 residues. Germline V gene lookup returns CDR1 SGHRS and CDR2 YFSETQ. This CDR3 is CASSLEHLANSPLHF.

The CDR3 protein is CASRRGTHKNIQYF. The J gene is TRBJ2-4, the V gene TRBV6-8; TCRdb's D call, TRBD1, is unchecked because there is no DNA. Germline assignment: CDR1 MNHGY and CDR2 SAAAGT. The CDR3 is made up of 14 amino acids.

The chain combines TRBV15 with TRBJ2-7; with no DNA, the TCRdb D assignment of TRBD1 cannot be verified. The length of the CDR3 is 14 residues. Germline V gives CDR1 LNHNV, CDR2 YYDKDF (reference sequence). The CDR3 loop is CATSRTGQATIQYF.

The genes are TRBV28 and TRBJ1-3; absent DNA, TCRdb's TRBD1 call cannot be checked. Germline V gene sequence: CDR1 MDHEN, CDR2 SYDVKM. The CDR3 runs 15 residues. The CDR3 loop reads CASRRTGNPGNTIYF. Full variable domain (missing parts from reference TRBV28 and TRBJ1-3): DVKVTQSSRYLVKRTGEKVFLECVQDMDHENMFWYRQDPGLGLRLIYFSYDVKMKEKGDIPEGYSVSREKKERFSLILESASTNQTSMYLCASRRTGNPGNTIYFGEGSWLTVV.

The chain employs TRBV6-6 and TRBJ2-7. The germline V gene has CDR1 MNHNY and CDR2 SVGAGI (reference sequence). This CDR3 spans 13 amino acids. CDR3 sequence: CASTWITMNEQYF.

J is TRBJ2-7 and V is TRBV20-1; TCRdb returns TRBD1, unconfirmable since there is no DNA. The CDR3 consists of 17 residues. CDR1 is DFQATT, CDR2 SNEGSKA, per germline (reference sequence). The CDR3 reads CSARLGLRGTGTYEQYF.

The chain uses TRBV12-3 or TRBV12-4 and TRBJ2-7. The CDR3 has 13 residues. The CDR3 protein is CASTIQGPLEQYF.

The chain recombines TRBV7-9 with TRBJ1-6; the TCRdb call, TRBD1, lacks DNA for checking. This CDR3 is built from 15 residues. CDR1 and CDR2 (germline): SEHNR, FQNEAQ (reference sequence). This chain's CDR3 is CASSLAPGGNSPLHF.

This sequence joins TRBV6-5 and TRBJ1-2; the TRBD1 assignment by TCRdb is unverifiable without DNA. The CDR3 length is 15 residues. In germline, CDR1 is MNHEY, CDR2 SVGAGI. CDR3 residues: CASSYSDSLNYGYTF.

The V and J genes are TRBV7-3 and TRBJ2-6; there is no DNA to check the TCRdb D call of TRBD1. The germline V gene encodes CDR1 SGHTA and CDR2 FQGTGA. The CDR3 extends over 18 amino acids. CDR3 in amino acids: CASSSRGGIPSGANVLTF.

The chain has TRBV6-1 and TRBJ1-1; absent DNA, TCRdb's TRBD1 call cannot be checked. The CDR3 extends over 16 amino acids. Germline loops: CDR1 MNHNS, CDR2 SASEGT. CDR3 residues: CASSGDLPFMNTEAFF.

The V and J genes are TRBV7-6 and TRBJ2-1; checking the TCRdb D call of TRBD1 is not possible without DNA. CDR3 length: 18 residues. Germline-derived CDR1 and CDR2 are SGHVS and FNYEAQ. The CDR3 sequence is CASSLVGREISSYNEQFF.

The CDR3 region is CASSPGPNLNTEAFF. This chain joins TRBV12-3 or TRBV12-4 and TRBJ1-1; TCRdb reports TRBD1, a call that lacks DNA to check it against. The CDR3 consists of 15 residues.

The V call is TRBV5-5, the J call TRBJ2-7. The CDR3 is made up of 15 amino acids. Looked up from germline, CDR1 is SGHKS and CDR2 is YYEKEE (reference sequence). Here the CDR3 reads CASSLDRLGFYEQYF.

The chain carries TRBV2 and TRBJ2-1. This CDR3 has 14 residues. In germline, CDR1 is SNHLY, CDR2 FYNNEI. CDR3 amino acids: CASSETSSYNEQFF. The full variable domain, completed using reference TRBV2 and TRBJ2-1, is EPEVTQTPSHQVTQMGQEVILRCVPISNHLYFYWYRQILGQKVEFLVSFYNNEISEKSEIFDDQFSVERPDGSNFTLKIRSTKLEDSAMYFCASSETSSYNEQFFGPGTRLTVL.

The chain's CDR3 is CSARDPTGWRTEAFF. The chain carries TRBV20-1 and TRBJ1-1; the TCRdb D gene call, TRBD1, has no DNA to confirm it. The germline gives CDR1 DFQATT, CDR2 SNEGSKA (reference sequence). The CDR3 is 15 amino acids.

The chain uses TRBV5-1 and TRBJ2-7; as DNA is missing, the TRBD2 call by TCRdb cannot be tested. Germline values: CDR1 SGHRS, CDR2 YFSETQ. There are 14 residues in the CDR3. This CDR3 reads CASSTIGGPDEQYF. Drawing the rest from reference TRBV5-1 and TRBJ2-7, the complete variable domain is KAGVTQTPRYLIKTRGQQVTLSCSPISGHRSVSWYQQTPGQGLQFLFEYFSETQRNKGNFPGRFSGRQFSNSRSEMNVSTLELGDSALYLCASSTIGGPDEQYFGPGTRLTVT.

The rearrangement joins TRBV6-1 to TRBJ1-1; the TRBD1 assignment by TCRdb is unverifiable without DNA. The CDR3 consists of 13 residues. The germline CDR1 and CDR2 sequences are MNHNS and SASEGT. CDR3 in amino acids: CASSGPGQELAFF.

The rearrangement joins TRBV9 to TRBJ1-3. The CDR3 has 15 residues. Germline CDR1 reads SGDLS; CDR2 reads YYNGEE. The CDR3 here is CASSPKLSGGNTIYF.

V usage is TRBV4-1 and J usage is TRBJ1-2; lacking DNA, the TRBD1 call made by TCRdb goes unchecked. CDR1 and CDR2 from the germline V gene are MGHRA and YSYEKL. This CDR3 region has 16 residues. The CDR3 spells CASSQEPVGSNYGYTF.

The gene calls are TRBV5-8 and TRBJ2-1; TCRdb calls TRBD1, which cannot be checked without DNA. Per germline, CDR1 SGHTS and CDR2 YDEGEE. The CDR3 has 13 residues. CDR3 sequence: CASSQGQNNEQFF.

This chain links TRBV3-1 with TRBJ2-7. In germline, CDR1 is LGHDT, CDR2 YNNKEL (reference sequence). There are 14 residues in the CDR3. The CDR3 here is CASSQGRWANEQYF.